This paragraph reports one T cell receptor (beta chain). The antigen is undetermined. The repertoire was sequenced with immunoSEQ multiplex PCR; TCRdb's copy has only in-frame clones and lacks some. The data contain 110,000 or so clones, roughly 90% of them singletons. Sample time point: week 11, during vaccination. A single vaccine dose contained 300 ug of mutant IDH1 20-mer peptide, and topical imiquimod was used with it. These data originate in a study of a mutant IDH1 vaccine in newly diagnosed glioma. As for the study in general: Patients received eight vaccinations in weeks 1, 3, 5, 7, 11, 15, 19, 23.

The sequence came from a woman aged 45-65 years with glioma. The source material was PBMCs, sampled from a glioma patient whose treatment included an IDH1 peptide vaccine.

In DNA form, the CDR3 reads TGTGCCAGTAAAGAGGCGGGAGGCCACGCAGATACGCAGTATTTT. This gives the protein CASKEAGGHADTQYF. The rearrangement links TRBV19 to TRBJ2-3, with 8 nucleotides matching TRBD2. The junction had 10 bases not matched to a gene; V was cut back by 7 bases and J by 4 bases. This CDR3 contains 15 residues. Germline values: CDR1 LNHDA, CDR2 SQIVND (reference sequence).